The source of this T cell receptor beta chain is a study of blood T cell repertoires in COVID-19. Study overall: Donors in the United States, Italy and Spain gave samples during acute or convalescent COVID-19. PBMCs, B-cell-depleted T cells, or T cells provided the cDNA or gDNA that made up the material.

Measured with immunoSEQ multiplex PCR; TCRdb has only the in-frame clones, and not every one. The data contain roughly 43,000 clones, 80% to 90% of them singletons. Input material: peripheral blood. The sequence was obtained from a man in his sixties with active COVID-19.

The DNA of the CDR3 is TGTGCCAGCGGCACCGGGACAGGGACGGGTAATGAGCAGTTCTTC. As protein: CASGTGTGTGNEQFF. This chain links TRBV5-5 with TRBJ2-1; 9 nucleotides line up with TRBD1. Germline V gene sequence: CDR1 SGHKS, CDR2 YYEKEE (reference sequence). J was trimmed by 7 bases and V by 7 bases; bases with no gene match: 12. The CDR3 runs to 15 residues.